This T cell receptor (beta chain) was sequenced in a study of shared clonotypes between healthy human individuals. Study-level points and caveats: A limitation of the genetic and exposure-history diversity represented arose from few donors.

With regard to this clone: As yet, its antigen is unknown.

The V and J ends lost 6 bases and 0 bases respectively, with 9 bases between them. The CDR3 is 14 amino acids. The germline V gene has CDR1 MNHEY and CDR2 SVGAGI. Around 31,000 T cell genomes, or 250 to 300 ng DNA, went into unsorted PBMC replicate PCRs. Measured with immunoSEQ multiplex PCR; TCRdb has only the in-frame clones, and not every one. The sample shows some 500,000 clones, approximately 77% of them seen only once. The sequence derives from a middle-aged woman in good health. Some clones in this sample may be carry-over from other donors' samples. The chain combines TRBV6-5 with TRBJ1-5; D remains ambiguous. Sequencing was done on a sample of PBMCs. CDR3 nucleotide sequence: TGTGCCAGCAGACCTGATTATAGCAATCAGCCCCAGCATTTT. Protein product: CASRPDYSNQPQHF.